These 15 T cell receptor beta chains share one sample of origin, sequenced in a study of cytomegalovirus exposure and HLA in healthy donors. Both 60 Vbeta primers and 13 Jbeta primers went into the PCR. Method: immunoSEQ multiplex PCR; TCRdb's copy keeps in-frame clones and lacks some. Recorded for this sample: 100,000 to 150,000 clones. Sequences were obtained from PBMCs. The receptors stem from a man in his thirties or forties in good health and CMV-seronegative.

The chain combines TRBV19 with TRBJ1-2, with TRBD1 identical over 10 bases. The CDR3 is made up of 15 amino acids. The germline V gene encodes CDR1 LNHDA and CDR2 SQIVND (reference sequence). V lost 4 bases to trimming and J lost 8 bases; unmatched junction nucleotides: 10. The CDR3 nucleotides read TGTGCCAGTAGTACCCTCCGGGACAGGGGTGGAGGCTACACCTTC. Encoded protein: CASSTLRDRGGGYTF.

About this clone itself: The junction departs from the called germline gene at one end, perhaps through a read error. The chain is built from TRBV7-6 and TRBJ2-5, with TRBD1 identical over 7 bases. CDR1 SGHVS and CDR2 FNYEAQ come from the germline V gene. The CDR3 totals 15 residues. CDR3 in amino acids: CASTLEGGSGETQYF. CDR3 bases: TGTGCCAGCACCTTAGAAGGGGGCAGCGGAGAGACCCAGTACTTC.

This chain connects TRBV4-2 to TRBJ1-2, with D unresolved. Germline V gives CDR1 LGHNA, CDR2 YNFKEQ. Deletions cut 0 bases from V and 1 base from J, with 6 bases between. The CDR3 is 14 residues long. The CDR3 here is CASSQDPSNYGYTF. The CDR3 nucleotides are TGTGCCAGCAGCCAAGATCCCAGTAACTATGGCTACACCTTC.

Here the CDR3 DNA reads TGTGCCAGCAGTTTCGGACAGGGAGGCACTGAAGCTTTCTTT. Translating gives CASSFGQGGTEAFF. The chain links TRBV28 to TRBJ1-1, with 8 bases lining up with TRBD1. This CDR3 contains 14 residues. Germline CDR1 reads MDHEN; CDR2 reads SYDVKM. Trimming cost V 3 bases and J 4 bases; bases outside gene matches: 4.

The J gene is TRBJ2-3, the V gene TRBV4-1; D may be TRBD2 (6 bases). This CDR3 comprises 18 residues. V was shortened by 0 bases and J by 2 bases, with 18 bases between the two germline ends. CDR1 and CDR2 (germline): MGHRA, YSYEKL. The CDR3 DNA reads TGCGCCAGCAGCCAAGATTCCCCCCGGGACTCCGTCACAGATACGCAGTATTTT. Protein sequence: CASSQDSPRDSVTDTQYF.

The chain combines TRBV27 with TRBJ2-7; TRBD1 matches 7 bases. V trimming: 0 bases; J trimming: 1 base; junction bases outside the gene matches: 3. Germline V gene lookup returns CDR1 MNHEY and CDR2 SMNVEV (reference sequence). This CDR3 comprises 15 residues. CDR3 region: CASSLSPGQSYEQYF. DNA of the CDR3: TGTGCCAGCAGTTTATCCCCGGGACAGTCCTACGAGCAGTACTTC.

The chain is built from TRBV30 and TRBJ1-2, with D perhaps matching TRBD1 (6 bases). The CDR3 is 15 amino acids. V lost 5 bases and J 5 bases, leaving 21 bases between the germline ends. Per the germline V gene, CDR1 is GTSNPN and CDR2 is SVGIG (reference sequence). CDR3 nucleotides: TGTGCCTGGGGGGGACAACACAGCAGCTTATATGGCTACACCTTC. Amino acid sequence: CAWGGQHSSLYGYTF.

This chain links TRBV6-6 with TRBJ2-2, with 7 bases aligning to TRBD1. V lost 0 bases, J lost 6 bases, and 7 bases stayed unmatched. The germline CDR1 and CDR2 sequences are MNHNY and SVGAGI (reference sequence). The length of the CDR3 is 16 residues. The CDR3 loop is CASSYSEGAPPGELFF. The CDR3 DNA follows: TGTGCCAGCAGTTACTCAGAGGGGGCTCCCCCCGGGGAGCTGTTTTTT.

The chain couples TRBV28 to TRBJ2-1; TRBD2 might be the D (6 bases). Germline CDR1 and CDR2: MDHEN and SYDVKM. The CDR3 has 10 residues. Trimming shortened V by 7 bases and J by 14 bases, and 12 bases separated the two germline ends. CDR3 sequence reads: CASIGEREFF. CDR3 DNA sequence: TGTGCCAGCATCGGGGAGCGGGAGTTCTTC.

The chain joins TRBV5-1 to TRBJ2-7; 8 bases are shared with TRBD2. The germline CDR1 and CDR2 sequences are SGHRS and YFSETQ. This CDR3 is 14 amino acids long. V shed 4 bases, J shed 2 bases, and the junction held 5 bases outside the gene matches. The CDR3 DNA reads as TGCGCCAGCAGCCCGGGGGGGACAACCTACGAGCAGTACTTC. Translation: CASSPGGTTYEQYF.

The chain uses TRBV10-3 and TRBJ1-1, with TRBD1 matching 9 bases. Trimming removed 4 bases from V and 1 base from J; junction bases left unmatched: 4. In germline, CDR1 is ENHRY, CDR2 SYGVKD. This CDR3 spans 15 amino acids. The CDR3 DNA sequence: TGTGCCATCAGTGCCCAGGACAGGGGGAACACTGAAGCTTTCTTT. It yields the protein CAISAQDRGNTEAFF.

This chain uses TRBV5-1 with TRBJ2-1, with a possible D match to TRBD2 (7 bases). Trimming stripped 0 bases from V and 9 bases from J, with 13 bases between. Germline CDR1 SGHRS, CDR2 YFSETQ. The CDR3 covers 14 residues. The chain's CDR3 is CASSLVDRGAEQFF. The CDR3 bases are TGCGCCAGCAGCTTGGTCGACCGGGGGGCTGAGCAGTTCTTC.

The rearrangement joins TRBV5-1 to TRBJ2-1; D is ambiguous. CDR3 size: 12 residues. CDR1 and CDR2 (germline): SGHRS, YFSETQ. V gave up 0 bases and J gave up 6 bases, with 4 bases separating them. The CDR3 DNA reads as TGCGCCAGCAGCTTGGCACTCAATGAGCAGTTCTTC. This sequence encodes CASSLALNEQFF.

The chain couples TRBV10-3 to TRBJ1-5; D is unclear. V lost 4 bases to trimming and J lost 3 bases, with 7 bases between them. The CDR3 runs 13 residues. The germline gives CDR1 ENHRY, CDR2 SYGVKD. As DNA, the CDR3 is TGTGCCATCAGTGGCGGAACCAATCAGCCCCAGCATTTT. Its protein product is CAISGGTNQPQHF.

CDR3 residues: CASSTSGVPGYTF. Here the CDR3 DNA reads TGTGCCAGCAGTACAAGCGGAGTCCCTGGCTACACCTTC. J is TRBJ1-2 and V is TRBV27; D gene unclear. CDR1 and CDR2 (germline): MNHEY, SMNVEV (reference sequence). There are 13 residues in the CDR3. V was shortened by 5 bases and J by 7 bases, with 14 bases between the two germline ends.